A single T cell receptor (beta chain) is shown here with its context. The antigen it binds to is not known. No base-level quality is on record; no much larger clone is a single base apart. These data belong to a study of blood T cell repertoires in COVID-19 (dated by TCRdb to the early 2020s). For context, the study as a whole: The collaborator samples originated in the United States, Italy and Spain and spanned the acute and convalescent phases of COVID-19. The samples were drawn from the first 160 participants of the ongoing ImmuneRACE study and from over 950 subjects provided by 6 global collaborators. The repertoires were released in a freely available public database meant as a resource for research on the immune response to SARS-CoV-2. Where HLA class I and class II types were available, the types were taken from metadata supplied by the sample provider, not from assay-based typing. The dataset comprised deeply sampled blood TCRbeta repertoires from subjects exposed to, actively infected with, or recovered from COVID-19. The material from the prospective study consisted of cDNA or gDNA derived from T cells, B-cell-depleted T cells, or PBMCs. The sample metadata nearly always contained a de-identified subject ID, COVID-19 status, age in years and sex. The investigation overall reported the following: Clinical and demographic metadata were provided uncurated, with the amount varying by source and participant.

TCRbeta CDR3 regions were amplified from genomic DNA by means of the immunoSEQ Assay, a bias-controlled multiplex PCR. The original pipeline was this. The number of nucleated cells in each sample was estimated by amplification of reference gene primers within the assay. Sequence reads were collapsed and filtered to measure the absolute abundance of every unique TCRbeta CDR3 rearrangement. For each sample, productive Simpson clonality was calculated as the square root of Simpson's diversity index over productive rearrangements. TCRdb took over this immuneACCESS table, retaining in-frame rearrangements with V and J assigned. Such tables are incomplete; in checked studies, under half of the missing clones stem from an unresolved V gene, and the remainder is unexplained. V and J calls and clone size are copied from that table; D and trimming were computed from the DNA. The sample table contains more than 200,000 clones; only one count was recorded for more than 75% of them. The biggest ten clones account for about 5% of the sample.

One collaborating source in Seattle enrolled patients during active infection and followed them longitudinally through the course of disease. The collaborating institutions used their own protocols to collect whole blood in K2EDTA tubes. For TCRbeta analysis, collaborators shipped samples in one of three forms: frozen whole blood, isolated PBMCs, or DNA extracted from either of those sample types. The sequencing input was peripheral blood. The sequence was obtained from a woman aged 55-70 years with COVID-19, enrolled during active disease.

This receptor carries the CDR3 CASSASGAQFF. The base sequence is TGTGCCAGTAGTGCTAGCGGGGCGCAGTTCTTC. Recombination connected TRBV19 to TRBJ2-1, with 9 bases in between that match TRBD2. V ends up 5 bases short and J 12 bases short, with an unmatched junction base count of 2. The CDR3 contains 11 residues, cysteine and phenylalanine counted. This entry keeps only the CDR3 DNA: 33 bases, framed from base 1. The germline V gene (reference sequence) sets CDR1 to LNHDA and CDR2 to SQIVND.